This T cell receptor (beta chain) was identified in a study of cytomegalovirus exposure and HLA in healthy donors. Comments on this clone: Antigen unknown.

Study findings and constraints: In all likelihood, a cluster of highly shared sequence variants was a sequencing artifact. Near-uniform donor sequencing depth was presumed by presence/absence analyses. Most TCR beta V segments were productive about 87% or about 30% of the time in an earlier analysis. HLA restriction was apparent for most CMV-associated TCR beta chains in a later analysis.

PCR amplification relied on 60 Vbeta primers (plus 13 Jbeta primers). The assay was immunoSEQ multiplex PCR, and TCRdb's table has in-frame clones only and misses some. This table holds 170,000 or so clones, 70% to 90% found once. In germline, CDR1 is MNHNS, CDR2 SASEGT. Deletions cut 3 bases from V and 1 base from J, with 8 bases between. The CDR3 sequence is 14 residues long. The rearrangement joins TRBV6-1 to TRBJ2-3; no reliable D call. The material sequenced was PBMCs. This receptor was obtained from a girl under 18 in good health and CMV-seropositive. CDR3 sequence: CASSDFVGTDTQYF. DNA of the CDR3: TGTGCCAGCAGTGACTTCGTCGGCACAGATACGCAGTATTTT.